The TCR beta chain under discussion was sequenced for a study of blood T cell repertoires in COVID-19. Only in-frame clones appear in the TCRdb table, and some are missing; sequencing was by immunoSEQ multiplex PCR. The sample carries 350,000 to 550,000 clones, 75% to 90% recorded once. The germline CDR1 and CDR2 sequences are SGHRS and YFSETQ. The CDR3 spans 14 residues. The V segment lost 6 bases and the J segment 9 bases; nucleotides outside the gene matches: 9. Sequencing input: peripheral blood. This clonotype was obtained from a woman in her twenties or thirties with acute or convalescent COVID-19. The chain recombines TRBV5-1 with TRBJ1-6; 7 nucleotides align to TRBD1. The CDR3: CASTTTGSSSPLHF. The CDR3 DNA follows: TGCGCCAGCACCACGACAGGGTCGAGTTCACCCCTCCACTTT.